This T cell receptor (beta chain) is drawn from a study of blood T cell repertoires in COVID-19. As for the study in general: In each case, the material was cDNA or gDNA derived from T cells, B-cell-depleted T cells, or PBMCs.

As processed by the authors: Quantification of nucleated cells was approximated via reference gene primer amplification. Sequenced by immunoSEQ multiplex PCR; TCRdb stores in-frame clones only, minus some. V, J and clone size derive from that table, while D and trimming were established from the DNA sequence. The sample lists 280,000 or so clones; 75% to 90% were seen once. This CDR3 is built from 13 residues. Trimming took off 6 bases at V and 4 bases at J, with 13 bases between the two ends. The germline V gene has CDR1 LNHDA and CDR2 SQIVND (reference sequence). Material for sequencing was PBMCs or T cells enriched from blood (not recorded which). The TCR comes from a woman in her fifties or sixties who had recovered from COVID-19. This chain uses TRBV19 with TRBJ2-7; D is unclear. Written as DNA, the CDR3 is TGTGCCAGTAGCGGCAGAGAGACTTACGAGCAGTACTTC. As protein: CASSGRETYEQYF.